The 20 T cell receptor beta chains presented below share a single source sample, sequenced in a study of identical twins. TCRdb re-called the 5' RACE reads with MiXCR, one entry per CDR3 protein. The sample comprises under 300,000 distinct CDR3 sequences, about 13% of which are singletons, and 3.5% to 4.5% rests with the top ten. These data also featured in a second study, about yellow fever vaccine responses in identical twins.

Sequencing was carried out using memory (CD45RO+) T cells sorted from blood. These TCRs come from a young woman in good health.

The CDR3 is CASSYGQREQYF. The CDR3 DNA sequence: TGTGCCAGCTCATACGGACAGCGCGAGCAGTACTTC. The chain joins TRBV18 to TRBJ2-7, with D perhaps matching TRBD1 (6 bases). Germline CDR1 KGHSH, CDR2 LQKENI. The CDR3 spans 12 residues. V was shortened by 5 bases and J by 6 bases, with 11 bases between the two germline ends.

CDR3 residues: CASSRSRAVGDEQFF. CDR3 nucleotides: TGTGCCAGCAGTCGTTCTAGGGCAGTAGGCGATGAGCAGTTCTTC. The V call is TRBV12-3 or TRBV12-4, the J call TRBJ2-1, with no clear D. This CDR3 is built from 15 residues. The V and J ends lost 5 bases and 8 bases respectively, with 19 bases between them.

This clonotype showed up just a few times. CDR3 in DNA: TGTGCCAGCAGCGCGGGGGGGCCGGGGGAGCAGTACTTC. Translating gives CASSAGGPGEQYF. The V and J genes are TRBV2 and TRBJ2-7, with 9 bases fitting TRBD2. Germline V lookup: CDR1 SNHLY, CDR2 FYNNEI. The V segment lost 6 bases and the J segment 7 bases; nucleotides outside the gene matches: 7. The CDR3 is 13 amino acids.

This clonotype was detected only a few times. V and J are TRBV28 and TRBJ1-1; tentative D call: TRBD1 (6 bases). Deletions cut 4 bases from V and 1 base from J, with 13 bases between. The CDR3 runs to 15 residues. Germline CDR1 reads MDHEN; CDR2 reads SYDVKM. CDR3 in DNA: TGTGCCAGCAGTTCGACAGGAAACCCGAACACTGAAGCTTTCTTT. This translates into CASSSTGNPNTEAFF. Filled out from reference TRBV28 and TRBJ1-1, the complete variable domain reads DVKVTQSSRYLVKRTGEKVFLECVQDMDHENMFWYRQDPGLGLRLIYFSYDVKMKEKGDIPEGYSVSREKKERFSLILESASTNQTSMYLCASSSTGNPNTEAFFGQGTRLTVV.

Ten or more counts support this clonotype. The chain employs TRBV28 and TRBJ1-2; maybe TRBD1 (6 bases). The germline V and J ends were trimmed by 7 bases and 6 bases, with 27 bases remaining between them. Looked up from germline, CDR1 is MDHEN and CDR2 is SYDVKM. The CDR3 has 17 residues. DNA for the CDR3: TGTGCCAGCAAGGAGTGGGGCCAGGGGTTGAGTTACAATGGCTACACCTTC. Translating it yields CASKEWGQGLSYNGYTF.

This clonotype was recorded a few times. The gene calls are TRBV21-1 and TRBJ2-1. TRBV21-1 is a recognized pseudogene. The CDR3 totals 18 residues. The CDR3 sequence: CASSKTKKPRRSYNEQFF. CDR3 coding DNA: TGTGCCAGCAGCAAAACTAAGAAGCCACGCCGCTCCTACAATGAGCAGTTCTTC.

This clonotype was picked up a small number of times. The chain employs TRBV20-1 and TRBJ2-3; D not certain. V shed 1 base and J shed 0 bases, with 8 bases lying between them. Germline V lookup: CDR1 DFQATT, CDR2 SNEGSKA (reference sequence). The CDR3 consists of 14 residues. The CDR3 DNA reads TGCAGTGCTAGAGTATGGTCGAGCACAGATACGCAGTATTTT. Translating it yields CSARVWSSTDTQYF.

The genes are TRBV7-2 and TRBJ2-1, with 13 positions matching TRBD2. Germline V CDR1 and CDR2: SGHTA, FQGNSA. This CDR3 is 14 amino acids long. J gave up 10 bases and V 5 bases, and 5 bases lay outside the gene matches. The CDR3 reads CASSVTSGRREQFF. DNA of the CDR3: TGTGCCAGCAGCGTGACTAGCGGGAGGCGGGAGCAGTTCTTC.

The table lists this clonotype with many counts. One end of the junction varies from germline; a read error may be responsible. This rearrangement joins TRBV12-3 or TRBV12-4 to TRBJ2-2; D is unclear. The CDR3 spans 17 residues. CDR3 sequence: CASSLLGLGLNPGELFF. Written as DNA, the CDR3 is TGTGCCAGCAGCCTCCTCGGGTTGGGTTTGAACCCCGGGGAGCTGTTTTTT.

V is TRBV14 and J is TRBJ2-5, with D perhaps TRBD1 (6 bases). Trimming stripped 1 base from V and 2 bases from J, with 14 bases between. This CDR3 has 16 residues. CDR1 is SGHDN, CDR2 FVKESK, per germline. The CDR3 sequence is CASSQVAGVGQETQYF. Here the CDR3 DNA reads TGTGCCAGCAGCCAAGTTGCAGGGGTCGGGCAAGAGACCCAGTACTTC. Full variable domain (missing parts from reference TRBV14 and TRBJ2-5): EAGVTQFPSHSVIEKGQTVTLRCDPISGHDNLYWYRRVMGKEIKFLLHFVKESKQDESGMPNNRFLAERTGGTYSTLKVQPAELEDSGVYFCASSQVAGVGQETQYFGPGTRLLVL.

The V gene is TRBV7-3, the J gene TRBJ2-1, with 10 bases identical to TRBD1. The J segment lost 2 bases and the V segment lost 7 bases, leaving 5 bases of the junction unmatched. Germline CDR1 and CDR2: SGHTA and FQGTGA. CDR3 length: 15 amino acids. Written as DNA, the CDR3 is TGTGCCAGCACCAAGACAGGGGGCCCCTACAATGAGCAGTTCTTC. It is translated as CASTKTGGPYNEQFF.

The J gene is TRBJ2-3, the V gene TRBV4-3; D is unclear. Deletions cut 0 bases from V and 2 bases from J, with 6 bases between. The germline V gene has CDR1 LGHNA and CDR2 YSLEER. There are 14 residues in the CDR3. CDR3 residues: CASSQDVATDTQYF. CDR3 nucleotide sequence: TGCGCCAGCAGCCAAGATGTCGCCACAGATACGCAGTATTTT.

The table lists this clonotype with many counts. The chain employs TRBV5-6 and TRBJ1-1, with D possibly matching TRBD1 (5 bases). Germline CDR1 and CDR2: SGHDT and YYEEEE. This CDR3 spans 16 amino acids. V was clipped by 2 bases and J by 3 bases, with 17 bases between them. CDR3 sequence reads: CASSLFGLGLDTEAFF. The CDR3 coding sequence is TGTGCCAGCAGCTTATTTGGGTTGGGGCTGGACACTGAAGCTTTCTTT.

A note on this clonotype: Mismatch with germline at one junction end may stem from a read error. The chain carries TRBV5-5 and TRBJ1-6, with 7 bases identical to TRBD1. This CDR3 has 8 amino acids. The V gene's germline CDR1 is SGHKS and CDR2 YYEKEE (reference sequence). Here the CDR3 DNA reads TGTGCCAGCAGGGGACAGTACTTT. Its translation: CASRGQYF.

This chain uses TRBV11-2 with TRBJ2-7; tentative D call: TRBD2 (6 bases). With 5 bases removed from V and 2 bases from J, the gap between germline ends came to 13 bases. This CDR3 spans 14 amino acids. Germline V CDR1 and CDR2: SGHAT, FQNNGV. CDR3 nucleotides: TGTGCCAGCAGCCAAAATAGCGGACCCTACGAGCAGTACTTC. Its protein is CASSQNSGPYEQYF.

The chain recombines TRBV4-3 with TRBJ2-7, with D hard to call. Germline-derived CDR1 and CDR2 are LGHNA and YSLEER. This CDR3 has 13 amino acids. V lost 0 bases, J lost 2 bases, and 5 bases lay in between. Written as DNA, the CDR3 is TGCGCCAGCAGCCAAGAAAGGGCCTACGAGCAGTACTTC. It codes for CASSQERAYEQYF.

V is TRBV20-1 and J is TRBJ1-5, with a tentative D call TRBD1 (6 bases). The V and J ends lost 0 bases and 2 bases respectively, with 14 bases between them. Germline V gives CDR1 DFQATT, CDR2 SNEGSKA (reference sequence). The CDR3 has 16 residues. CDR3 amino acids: CSARDPRGGGNQPQHF. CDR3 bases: TGCAGTGCTAGAGATCCCCGGGGGGGCGGCAATCAGCCCCAGCATTTT.

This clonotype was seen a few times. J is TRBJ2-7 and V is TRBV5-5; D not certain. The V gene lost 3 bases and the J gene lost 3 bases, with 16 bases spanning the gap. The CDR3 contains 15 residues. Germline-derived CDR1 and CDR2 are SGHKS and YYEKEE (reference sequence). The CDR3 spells CASSSPGKINYEQYF. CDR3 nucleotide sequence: TGTGCCAGCAGCTCTCCCGGCAAAATCAACTACGAGCAGTACTTC.

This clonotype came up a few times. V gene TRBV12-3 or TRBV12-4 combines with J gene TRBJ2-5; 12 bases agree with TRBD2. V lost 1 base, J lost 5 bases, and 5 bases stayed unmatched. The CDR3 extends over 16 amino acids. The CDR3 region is CASSLGLAGAEETQYF. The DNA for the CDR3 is TGTGCCAGCAGTTTAGGACTAGCGGGGGCCGAGGAGACCCAGTACTTC.

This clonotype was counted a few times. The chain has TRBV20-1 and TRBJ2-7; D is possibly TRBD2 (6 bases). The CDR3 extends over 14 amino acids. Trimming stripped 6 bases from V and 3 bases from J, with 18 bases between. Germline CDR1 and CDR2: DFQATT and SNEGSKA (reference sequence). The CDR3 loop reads CSANDPAGLYEQYF. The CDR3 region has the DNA TGCAGTGCCAACGACCCGGCGGGACTCTACGAGCAGTACTTC.